This record concerns one T cell receptor beta chain sequence. This sample was included in a study of OX40 agonist ivuxolimab in advanced cancers. Measured with immunoSEQ multiplex PCR; TCRdb has only the in-frame clones, and not every one. The table includes 25,000 to 35,000 clones, 79% detected once. V was trimmed by 8 bases and J by 3 bases, leaving 7 bases between them. The germline CDR1 and CDR2 sequences are SNHLY and FYNNEI. CDR3 length: 11 residues. The chain joins TRBV2 to TRBJ2-5, with a possible D match to TRBD2 (6 bases). Sequencing used CD4+ or CD8+ T cells sorted from blood, obtained in a trial of the OX40 agonist ivuxolimab. The sequence derives from an adult with an advanced solid tumor such as melanoma, head and neck, liver or kidney cancer. The CDR3 region is CASPGEETQYF. The CDR3 DNA reads TGTGCCAGCCCGGGAGAAGAGACCCAGTACTTC.